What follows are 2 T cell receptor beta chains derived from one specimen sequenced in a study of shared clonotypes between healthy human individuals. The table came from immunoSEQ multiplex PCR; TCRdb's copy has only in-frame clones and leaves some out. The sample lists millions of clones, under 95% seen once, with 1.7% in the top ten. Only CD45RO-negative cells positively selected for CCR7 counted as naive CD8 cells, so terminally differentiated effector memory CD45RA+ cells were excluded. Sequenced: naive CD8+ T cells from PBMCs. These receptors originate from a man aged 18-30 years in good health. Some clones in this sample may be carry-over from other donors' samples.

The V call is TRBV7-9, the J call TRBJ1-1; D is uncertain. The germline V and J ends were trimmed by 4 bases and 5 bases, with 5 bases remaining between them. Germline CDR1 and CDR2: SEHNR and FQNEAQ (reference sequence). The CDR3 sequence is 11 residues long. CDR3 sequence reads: CASSWKTEAFF. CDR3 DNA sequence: TGTGCCAGCAGCTGGAAGACTGAAGCTTTCTTT.

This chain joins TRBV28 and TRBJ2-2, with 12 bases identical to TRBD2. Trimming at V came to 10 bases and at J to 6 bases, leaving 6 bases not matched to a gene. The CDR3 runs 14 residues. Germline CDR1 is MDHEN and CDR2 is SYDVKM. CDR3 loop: CATRLAGDPGELFF. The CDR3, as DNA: TGTGCCACCCGACTAGCGGGAGATCCCGGGGAGCTGTTTTTT.